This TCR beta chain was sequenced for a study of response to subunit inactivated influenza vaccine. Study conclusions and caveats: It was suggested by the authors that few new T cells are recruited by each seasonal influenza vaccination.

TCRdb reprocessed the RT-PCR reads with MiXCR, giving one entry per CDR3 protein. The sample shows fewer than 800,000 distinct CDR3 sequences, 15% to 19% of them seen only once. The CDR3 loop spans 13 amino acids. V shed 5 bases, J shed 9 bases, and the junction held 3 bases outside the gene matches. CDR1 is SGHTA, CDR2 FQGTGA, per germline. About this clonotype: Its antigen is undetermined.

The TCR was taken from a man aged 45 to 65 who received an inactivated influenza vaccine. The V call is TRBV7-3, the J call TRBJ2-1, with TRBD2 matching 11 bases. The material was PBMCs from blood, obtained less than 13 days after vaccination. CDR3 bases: TGTGCCAGCAGCCGAGGGACTAGCGGTGAGCAGTTCTTC. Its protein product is CASSRGTSGEQFF.